This T cell receptor (beta chain) was sequenced in a study of persistence of HIV-infected CD4 T cells. Study-wide context: A couple of participants gave one leukapheresis sample; others gave up to about 180 mL blood repeatedly. Study conclusions and caveats: CMV- and Gag-responding cells had lower TCRbeta richness than CD3/CD28-responding cells. The rare CMV-responding cells with HIV-1 proviruses were not separately TCR-sequenced.

The stimulus was an HIV-1 Gag 15-mer peptide pool, about 1 ug/peptide/mL. CD40L/CD69 double-negative CD45RO-high memory CD4+ T cells were collected. The immunoSEQ assay was version 4, run in survey mode. Genomic DNA was diluted to 10 ng/uL, up to roughly 1 ug per sample. Assay: immunoSEQ multiplex PCR; the TCRdb copy retains only in-frame clones and omits some. The data hold tens of thousands of clones, with more than 75% observed a single time. A remark on this clone: Its antigen is currently unknown.

This clonotype originated in an adult man with HIV who was CMV-seropositive. This specimen was CD4+ T cells sorted from PBMCs after roughly 18-hour stimulation, taken from a patient who received antiretroviral therapy.

Written as DNA, the CDR3 is TGTGCCAGCAGTGTCACAACCGATACGCAGTATTTT. Protein product: CASSVTTDTQYF. The gene calls are TRBV2 and TRBJ2-3, with D unclear. V was shortened by 4 bases and J by 6 bases, with 8 bases between the two germline ends. Per germline, CDR1 SNHLY and CDR2 FYNNEI. The CDR3 runs 12 residues. The full variable domain, rest sourced from reference TRBV2 and TRBJ2-3, is EPEVTQTPSHQVTQMGQEVILRCVPISNHLYFYWYRQILGQKVEFLVSFYNNEISEKSEIFDDQFSVERPDGSNFTLKIRSTKLEDSAMYFCASSVTTDTQYFGPGTRLTVL.